The source of this T cell receptor beta chain is a study of T cell changes during pregnancy in multiple sclerosis. Repertoires were generated with immunoSEQ multiplex PCR, while TCRdb's copy carries only in-frame clones and drops some. Among about 48,000 clones listed, approximately 92% were seen once. V dropped 4 bases and J dropped 0 bases, with 10 bases sitting between them. Germline V gene data show CDR1 as SGHRS and CDR2 as YFSETQ. The CDR3 sequence is 14 residues long. Here the sequenced sample was CD4+ T cells from peripheral blood mononuclear cells, taken in the second trimester of pregnancy. This TCR came from a female donor in good health, enrolled as a control in a pregnancy study. V gene TRBV5-1 combines with J gene TRBJ1-1; D is possibly TRBD1 (6 bases). CDR3 in DNA: TGCGCCAGCAGCCCCGGGGGGCTGAACACTGAAGCTTTCTTT. Protein: CASSPGGLNTEAFF.